Following are 32 T cell receptor beta chains from one sample sequenced in a study of blood T cell repertoires in COVID-19. Method: immunoSEQ multiplex PCR; TCRdb's copy keeps in-frame clones and lacks some. The data hold 200,000 to 250,000 clones, with more than 70% observed a single time. Material: peripheral blood. The receptors come from a man over 45 with active or convalescent COVID-19.

This sequence joins TRBV30 and TRBJ1-1; D is unresolved. The CDR3 is made up of 13 amino acids. From germline, CDR1 is GTSNPN and CDR2 SVGIG (reference sequence). Trimming stripped 0 bases from V and 4 bases from J, with 9 bases between. CDR3 nucleotides: TGTGCCTGGAGTGTACAGTTGGCCACTGAAGCTTTCTTT. This sequence encodes CAWSVQLATEAFF.

The chain is built from TRBV20-1 and TRBJ2-1; TRBD2 matches at 8 bases. The CDR3 spans 14 residues. V lost 3 bases and J lost 6; bases outside the gene matches: 7. Germline lookup yields CDR1 DFQATT and CDR2 SNEGSKA (reference sequence). The CDR3 DNA is TGCAGTGCTAGTCGGGGGGGAGAACTCAATGAGCAGTTCTTC. It encodes CSASRGGELNEQFF.

This clone was counted a few times. The genes are TRBV28 and TRBJ1-2; no reliable D call. Germline V gene sequence: CDR1 MDHEN, CDR2 SYDVKM. The CDR3 loop spans 13 amino acids. Trimming removed 6 bases from V and 4 bases from J, with 12 bases in between. This chain's CDR3 is CASSPSRVYGYTF. CDR3 in DNA: TGTGCCAGCAGCCCCTCGAGAGTCTATGGCTACACCTTC.

This chain uses TRBV5-1 with TRBJ2-7; 8 bases are a match to TRBD2. V trimming: 3 bases; J trimming: 2 bases; junction bases outside the gene matches: 4. The CDR3 has 14 residues. CDR1 is SGHRS and CDR2 is YFSETQ in the germline V gene. CDR3 loop: CASSSAGAAYEQYF. The CDR3 DNA reads TGCGCCAGCAGCTCAGCGGGAGCTGCCTACGAGCAGTACTTC. Variable domain in full (rest from reference TRBV5-1 and TRBJ2-7): KAGVTQTPRYLIKTRGQQVTLSCSPISGHRSVSWYQQTPGQGLQFLFEYFSETQRNKGNFPGRFSGRQFSNSRSEMNVSTLELGDSALYLCASSSAGAAYEQYFGPGTRLTVT.

The chain has TRBV15 and TRBJ2-3, with a possible D match to TRBD1 (5 bases). Trimming cost V 8 bases and J 2 bases, with 11 bases left between them. Germline-derived CDR1 and CDR2 are LNHNV and YYDKDF (reference sequence). The CDR3 has 13 amino acids. The CDR3 region has the DNA TGTGCCACCGGTTCTGGGGCCACAGATACGCAGTATTTT. Translation: CATGSGATDTQYF.

The chain combines TRBV4-1 with TRBJ2-3, with 7 bases lining up with TRBD2. Looked up from germline, CDR1 is MGHRA and CDR2 is YSYEKL. The CDR3 contains 15 residues. V lost 3 bases and J lost 3; bases outside the gene matches: 6. This CDR3 reads CASSQAGGRTDTQYF. In DNA form, the CDR3 reads TGCGCCAGCAGCCAGGCCGGGGGGAGGACAGATACGCAGTATTTT.

This chain links TRBV23-1 with TRBJ1-5; maybe TRBD1 (6 bases). TRBV23-1 is given ORF status, its function remaining uncertain. The CDR3 contains 17 residues. Trimming shortened V by 3 bases and J by 3 bases, and 18 bases separated the two germline ends. In DNA form, the CDR3 reads TGCGCCAGCAGTCACGGTATAGGACAGAGTAACAATCAGCCCCAGCATTTT. This encodes CASSHGIGQSNNQPQHF.

The rearrangement uses TRBV6-2 or TRBV6-3 and TRBJ1-2, with TRBD1 as a possible D gene (6 bases). The V gene lost 5 bases and the J gene lost 0 bases, with 10 bases spanning the gap. CDR1 is MNHEY, CDR2 SVGEGT, per germline. The CDR3 covers 14 residues. CDR3 DNA: TGTGCCAGCAGTCCAGGGGATCCTAACTATGGCTACACCTTC. Residues: CASSPGDPNYGYTF.

Comments on this clone: The same CDR3 is also encoded by other DNA sequences in this sample. The V and J genes are TRBV5-1 and TRBJ2-3; D possibly uses TRBD1 or TRBD2 (5 bases each). Germline V gene lookup returns CDR1 SGHRS and CDR2 YFSETQ. CDR3 size: 14 residues. V gave up 4 bases and J gave up 1 base, with 10 bases separating them. CDR3 sequence reads: CASSLGRGTDTQYF. CDR3 sequence (DNA): TGCGCCAGCAGCCTGGGACGGGGCACAGATACGCAGTATTTT.

This clone has only a few counts. The rearrangement links TRBV12-3 or TRBV12-4 to TRBJ1-1; D is undetermined. The CDR3 is made up of 13 amino acids. Trimming took 3 bases from V and 4 from J, leaving 9 bases between them. CDR3 sequence (DNA): TGTGCCAGCAGTTTCGCGGCCGGCACTGAAGCTTTCTTT. This sequence encodes CASSFAAGTEAFF.

The V and J genes are TRBV5-4 and TRBJ2-7, with D maybe TRBD2 (6 bases). Germline V gene data show CDR1 as SGHNT and CDR2 as YYREEE (reference sequence). Trimming took off 3 bases at V and 2 bases at J, with 18 bases between the two ends. The CDR3 is made up of 16 amino acids. The CDR3 bases are TGTGCCAGCAGCTGGGGGACTCCCACTTCTCCCTACGAGCAGTACTTC. Encoded protein: CASSWGTPTSPYEQYF.

In this sample, this clone turned up many times. Compared with germline, one end of the junction differs, possibly owing to a read error. The chain carries TRBV2 and TRBJ2-7, with 12 bases fitting TRBD2. CDR3 length equals 12 residues. Germline values: CDR1 SNHLY, CDR2 FYNNEI. CDR3 sequence reads: CASRFTSGGTHF. The CDR3, as DNA: TGTGCCAGCAGATTTACTAGCGGGGGGACGCACTTC.

The sample holds one count of this clone. This sequence joins TRBV5-1 and TRBJ1-1; D ambiguous. V shed 4 bases and J shed 4 bases, with 20 bases lying between them. The CDR3 extends over 16 amino acids. Germline CDR1 reads SGHRS; CDR2 reads YFSETQ. The CDR3 DNA reads as TGCGCCAGCAGCCCCGGGAGCTGGCCTAGGAGCACTGAAGCTTTCTTT. This gives the protein CASSPGSWPRSTEAFF.

The rearrangement uses TRBV7-2 and TRBJ2-7; TRBD2 matches 11 bases. V lost 5 bases to trimming and J lost 0 bases; unmatched junction nucleotides: 6. Germline V lookup: CDR1 SGHTA, CDR2 FQGNSA. This CDR3 spans 16 amino acids. CDR3 region: CASSIPSGGSSYEQYF. DNA of the CDR3: TGTGCCAGCAGCATCCCTAGCGGGGGGAGCTCCTACGAGCAGTACTTC.

The rearrangement uses TRBV6-2 or TRBV6-3 and TRBJ1-1; maybe TRBD1 (5 bases). CDR1 is MNHEY, CDR2 SVGEGT, per germline. This CDR3 is 16 amino acids long. V was trimmed by 0 bases and J by 4 bases, leaving 15 bases between them. The CDR3 region is CASSYSPGSGGTEAFF. The CDR3, as DNA: TGTGCCAGCAGTTACTCCCCGGGAAGCGGGGGCACTGAAGCTTTCTTT.

The chain is built from TRBV9 and TRBJ1-1; D is undetermined. Germline V CDR1 and CDR2: SGDLS, YYNGEE. This CDR3 is built from 15 residues. Trimming removed 2 bases from V and 1 base from J, with 12 bases in between. CDR3 amino acids: CASSVTSQKNTEAFF. The CDR3 coding sequence is TGTGCCAGCAGCGTTACCTCCCAGAAGAACACTGAAGCTTTCTTT.

This sequence joins TRBV7-6 and TRBJ1-2; TRBD1 matches 10 bases. The V gene's germline CDR1 is SGHVS and CDR2 FNYEAQ. The CDR3 has 15 residues. The V segment lost 2 bases and the J segment 7 bases; nucleotides outside the gene matches: 7. The CDR3 sequence: CASSLSLGQGSGYTF. The CDR3 bases are TGTGCCAGCAGCTTAAGTCTGGGACAGGGGTCTGGCTACACCTTC. The full variable domain, rest sourced from reference TRBV7-6 and TRBJ1-2, is GAGVSQSPRYKVTKRGQDVALRCDPISGHVSLYWYRQALGQGPEFLTYFNYEAQQDKSGLPNDRFSAERPEGSISTLTIQRTEQRDSAMYRCASSLSLGQGSGYTFGSGTRLTVV.

The genes are TRBV7-3 and TRBJ2-5, with TRBD1 as a possible D gene (6 bases). Looked up from germline, CDR1 is SGHTA and CDR2 is FQGTGA. The CDR3 sequence is 15 residues long. V shed 3 bases and J shed 1 base, with 12 bases lying between them. CDR3: CASSFLQGTQETQYF. The CDR3 DNA reads TGTGCCAGCAGCTTTCTCCAGGGGACCCAAGAGACCCAGTACTTC.

The J gene is TRBJ1-2, the V gene TRBV23-1; D remains ambiguous. TRBV23-1 is marked as an open reading frame, function uncertain. The CDR3 consists of 15 residues. The V end lost 10 bases, the J end lost 5 bases, and 23 bases lay between the germline ends. In DNA, the CDR3 is TGCGCCACCCCAGGTGGACTGATGTTAAAATATGGCTACACCTTC. It codes for CATPGGLMLKYGYTF.

As concerns this clone: The CDR3 end shows no conserved phenylalanine or tryptophan, and so a read error is likely. Because the CDR3's place on the DNA is in doubt, the DNA is left out and the CDR3 is given as listed by TCRdb. The genes are TRBV6-4 and TRBJ2-4; TRBD2, the table's D call, lacks a check against the DNA. Germline loops: CDR1 MRHNA, CDR2 SNTAGT. The CDR3 is 11 amino acids in total, end residues counted. CDR3 loop: CARDQSRDSDI.

The genes are TRBV7-3 and TRBJ2-3, with TRBD1 identical over 9 bases. The germline CDR1 and CDR2 sequences are SGHTA and FQGTGA. V lost 6 bases, J lost 6 bases, and 7 bases stayed unmatched. CDR3 length equals 14 residues. In DNA form, the CDR3 reads TGTGCCAGCAGTCAGGACAGGGGATCCGATACGCAGTATTTT. Its translation is CASSQDRGSDTQYF.

This chain links TRBV28 with TRBJ2-1; no definite D call. V gave up 3 bases and J gave up 0 bases, with 9 bases separating them. Germline V CDR1 and CDR2: MDHEN, SYDVKM. The CDR3 is 15 amino acids. The CDR3 bases are TGTGCCAGCAGTTTCGAGGCCAGCTCCTACAATGAGCAGTTCTTC. It specifies CASSFEASSYNEQFF.

The gene calls are TRBV11-2 and TRBJ1-1; a weak D match, TRBD1 (5 bases). Trimming shortened V by 2 bases and J by 12 bases, and 19 bases separated the two germline ends. The germline V gene encodes CDR1 SGHAT and CDR2 FQNNGV. The CDR3 totals 14 residues. The CDR3 DNA reads as TGTGCCAGCAGCTTACAATCTCGGCAGGGTACGTCTTTCTTT. Amino acids: CASSLQSRQGTSFF.

This sequence joins TRBV6-5 and TRBJ2-1, with 7 bases matching TRBD2. J lost 5 bases, V lost 6 bases, and 4 bases had no gene match. CDR1 is MNHEY, CDR2 SVGAGI, per germline. This CDR3 is built from 13 residues. The CDR3 DNA reads TGTGCCAGCAGGCACAGCGGGGACAATGAGCAGTTCTTC. Residues: CASRHSGDNEQFF.

The chain uses TRBV7-2 and TRBJ1-5; 7 bases agree with TRBD1. V shed 5 bases, J shed 0 bases, and the junction held 7 bases outside the gene matches. The CDR3 has 16 amino acids. Germline CDR1 and CDR2: SGHTA and FQGNSA. CDR3 region: CASSHGTEYSNQPQHF. CDR3 DNA sequence: TGTGCCAGCAGCCATGGGACAGAGTATAGCAATCAGCCCCAGCATTTT.

This clone has only one observation. CDR3 nucleotide sequence: TGTGCCTGGAGTGTAGTGCAGGGGACAGATACGCAGTATTTT. It encodes CAWSVVQGTDTQYF. This chain connects TRBV30 to TRBJ2-3; possibly TRBD1 for D (6 bases). The V and J ends lost 0 bases and 3 bases respectively, with 10 bases between them. In germline, CDR1 is GTSNPN, CDR2 SVGIG (reference sequence). This CDR3 is built from 14 residues.

This chain links TRBV28 with TRBJ2-5, with D possibly being TRBD1 (5 bases). This CDR3 contains 13 residues. Germline CDR1 reads MDHEN; CDR2 reads SYDVKM. V lost 3 bases and J 4 bases, leaving 9 bases between the germline ends. The CDR3 protein is CASSFQGGETQYF. Written as DNA, the CDR3 is TGTGCCAGCAGTTTTCAGGGTGGAGAGACCCAGTACTTC.

The CDR3 sequence: CASTEGRQGESYEQYF. Written as DNA, the CDR3 is TGTGCCAGCACCGAAGGCCGACAGGGTGAATCCTACGAGCAGTACTTC. The chain joins TRBV28 to TRBJ2-7, with 7 nucleotides matching TRBD1. In germline, CDR1 is MDHEN, CDR2 SYDVKM. The CDR3 totals 16 residues. J lost 1 base, V lost 7 bases, and 13 bases had no gene match.

CDR3 sequence reads: CASSRTGGGSPLHF. The CDR3 coding sequence is TGTGCCAGCAGCCGGACAGGGGGAGGGTCACCCCTCCACTTT. The V gene is TRBV5-4, the J gene TRBJ1-6, with 10 bases aligning to TRBD1. CDR1 and CDR2 from the germline V gene are SGHNT and YYREEE (reference sequence). The length of the CDR3 is 14 residues. V shed 4 bases, J shed 10 bases, and the junction held 5 bases outside the gene matches.

The chain joins TRBV7-9 to TRBJ2-7; TRBD2 aligns across 10 bases. In germline, CDR1 is SEHNR, CDR2 FQNEAQ (reference sequence). The CDR3 extends over 15 amino acids. After removal of 2 bases from V and 3 bases from J, the junction contained 4 bases not matched to a gene. As DNA, the CDR3 is TGTGCCAGCAGCTTAAATATAGCGGGAGGCTACGAGCAGTACTTC. It encodes CASSLNIAGGYEQYF.

This chain joins TRBV30 and TRBJ2-1, with D perhaps TRBD2 (5 bases). Germline CDR1 and CDR2: GTSNPN and SVGIG (reference sequence). V gave up 1 base and J gave up 7 bases, with 8 bases separating them. This CDR3 region has 12 residues. The CDR3 region is CAWSDGVNEQFF. CDR3 nucleotide sequence: TGTGCCTGGAGTGACGGGGTAAATGAGCAGTTCTTC. Using reference TRBV30 and TRBJ2-1 for the parts outside the CDR3, the full variable domain is SQTIHQWPATLVQPVGSPLSLECTVEGTSNPNLYWYRQAAGRGLQLLFYSVGIGQISSEVPQNLSASRPQDRQFILSSKKLLLSDSGFYLCAWSDGVNEQFFGPGTRLTVL.

This chain uses TRBV5-1 with TRBJ1-2; D not certain. Trimming pared 5 bases from V and 1 base from J, leaving 12 bases between. This CDR3 has 14 residues. Germline lookup yields CDR1 SGHRS and CDR2 YFSETQ. The CDR3 nucleotides are TGCGCCAGCAGTCCGGACTCTTATAACTATGGCTACACCTTC. Its protein product is CASSPDSYNYGYTF.